This is a list of T cell receptor beta chains from one sample in a study of regulatory T cells in long-lasting Graves disease. In TCRdb, the multiplex PCR reads were re-called with MiXCR into one record per CDR3 protein. The sample comprises 300,000 to 400,000 distinct CDR3 sequences, about 20% of which are singletons, and less than 35% rests with the top ten. The sample in question was peripheral blood mononuclear cells (PBMCs), obtained when the disease was refractory, from a patient treated with antithyroid drugs. Source of these receptors: a female donor with Graves disease. CDR3s include the opening cysteine and the closing phenylalanine or tryptophan. Each record gives: clone size, J gene, V gene, D gene, CDR3 DNA, CDR3 protein. D genes are given only for firm matches. Not every row has a clone size; where given, it reads once, few, many or a size class.

clone_size: few; j_call: TRBJ1-2; v_call: TRBV25-1; d_call: NA; cdr3_nt: TGTGCCAGCAGTGAATCTGGACAGCGCCCATTTAACTATGGCTACACCTTC; cdr3_aa: CASSESGQRPFNYGYTF
clone_size: many; j_call: TRBJ2-1; v_call: TRBV2; d_call: TRBD2; cdr3_nt: TGTGCCAGCAGTGAAGGAGGACTAGCGGGAGCTGGTGAGCAGTTCTTC; cdr3_aa: CASSEGGLAGAGEQFF
clone_size: many; j_call: TRBJ2-7; v_call: TRBV12-3/TRBV12-4; d_call: NA; cdr3_nt: TGTGCCAGCAGCCCTTGGTGGACAGAGAACTCCTACGAGCAGTACTTC; cdr3_aa: CASSPWWTENSYEQYF
clone_size: many; j_call: TRBJ1-1; v_call: TRBV20-1; d_call: NA; cdr3_nt: TGCAGTGCTAGAGATTCGGGGGGGGACTTAAACACTGAAGCTTTCTTT; cdr3_aa: CSARDSGGDLNTEAFF
clone_size: NA; j_call: TRBJ1-5; v_call: TRBV4-1; d_call: TRBD1; cdr3_nt: TGCGCCAGCAGCCAAGACGGGGGACAGCTTCGCAATCAGCCCCAGCATTTT; cdr3_aa: CASSQDGGQLRNQPQHF
clone_size: NA; j_call: TRBJ1-4; v_call: TRBV5-1; d_call: TRBD1; cdr3_nt: TGCGCCAGCAGCTGGACAGGTTTTAATGAAAAACTGTTTTTT; cdr3_aa: CASSWTGFNEKLFF
clone_size: many; j_call: TRBJ1-2; v_call: TRBV11-2; d_call: TRBD1; cdr3_nt: TGTGCCAGCAGCTTAATGGGGATGACAGGGTTTGGCTACACCTTC; cdr3_aa: CASSLMGMTGFGYTF
clone_size: few; j_call: TRBJ1-3; v_call: TRBV5-1; d_call: NA; cdr3_nt: TGCGCCAGCAGCGCTGGCAGGGGCGGAATCTCTGGAAACACCATATATTTT; cdr3_aa: CASSAGRGGISGNTIYF
clone_size: many; j_call: TRBJ2-2; v_call: TRBV28; d_call: NA; cdr3_nt: TGTGCCAGCAGTTTAGGTGCGGGAATGAACACCGGGGAGCTGTTTTTT; cdr3_aa: CASSLGAGMNTGELFF
clone_size: many; j_call: TRBJ1-4; v_call: TRBV2; d_call: TRBD1; cdr3_nt: TGTGCCAGCAGTTCAAGGACAGGGGGCCCTGAAAAACTGTTTTTT; cdr3_aa: CASSSRTGGPEKLFF
clone_size: many; j_call: TRBJ1-1; v_call: TRBV7-9; d_call: NA; cdr3_nt: TGTGCCAGCAGCCCCACGGGCAGGCCTCAAAACACTGAAGCTTTCTTT; cdr3_aa: CASSPTGRPQNTEAFF
clone_size: few; j_call: TRBJ1-4; v_call: TRBV2; d_call: TRBD1; cdr3_nt: TGTGCCAGCAGTGACGTGGCCCCAGGGGGTGTACTGTTTTTT; cdr3_aa: CASSDVAPGGVLFF
clone_size: NA; j_call: TRBJ1-2; v_call: TRBV6-2/TRBV6-3; d_call: NA; cdr3_nt: TGTGCCAGCAGTTACTCGCCAGGGACAACCGGTGGCTACACCTTC; cdr3_aa: CASSYSPGTTGGYTF
clone_size: many; j_call: TRBJ1-2; v_call: TRBV27; d_call: NA; cdr3_nt: TGTGCCAGCCACCCTCAGGGATCCGATGGCTACACCTTC; cdr3_aa: CASHPQGSDGYTF
clone_size: NA; j_call: TRBJ2-7; v_call: TRBV6-1; d_call: TRBD1; cdr3_nt: TGTGCCAGCAGTAAGGACAGGGACGTCTCCTACGAGCAGTACTTC; cdr3_aa: CASSKDRDVSYEQYF
clone_size: NA; j_call: TRBJ1-2; v_call: TRBV20-1; d_call: TRBD1; cdr3_nt: TGCAGTGCGAACAGGGGGCGCGTCGGTGGCTACACCTTC; cdr3_aa: CSANRGRVGGYTF
clone_size: many; j_call: TRBJ2-4; v_call: TRBV28; d_call: TRBD1; cdr3_nt: TGTGCCAGCAGTCCGGACAGGGGGGAAAACATTCAGTACTTC; cdr3_aa: CASSPDRGENIQYF
clone_size: few; j_call: TRBJ1-6; v_call: TRBV7-9; d_call: TRBD1; cdr3_nt: TGTGCCAGCAGCTTAGCGGGGGGACAGAATAATTCACCCCTCCACTTT; cdr3_aa: CASSLAGGQNNSPLHF
clone_size: few; j_call: TRBJ1-5; v_call: TRBV7-9; d_call: NA; cdr3_nt: TGTGCCAGCTACAAACCGGGCACAGGGCGAACTCAGCCCCAGCATTTT; cdr3_aa: CASYKPGTGRTQPQHF
clone_size: few; j_call: TRBJ2-5; v_call: TRBV7-8; d_call: NA; cdr3_nt: TGTGCCAGCAGCTTAGTGTCTGCACTCAGTTCCAAAGAGACCCAGTACTTC; cdr3_aa: CASSLVSALSSKETQYF
clone_size: many; j_call: TRBJ2-6; v_call: TRBV11-2; d_call: NA; cdr3_nt: TGTGCCAGCAGCTCTTACGACTCTGGGGCCAACGTCCTGACTTTC; cdr3_aa: CASSSYDSGANVLTF
clone_size: many; j_call: TRBJ1-2; v_call: TRBV2; d_call: NA; cdr3_nt: TGTGCCAGCAGCGAGATCGGGCAGGCTCGGTCTGGCTACACCTTC; cdr3_aa: CASSEIGQARSGYTF
clone_size: NA; j_call: TRBJ2-5; v_call: TRBV5-1; d_call: NA; cdr3_nt: TGCGCCAGCAGCTTGGTTTCCAATCGGGAGACCCAGTACTTC; cdr3_aa: CASSLVSNRETQYF
clone_size: NA; j_call: TRBJ1-1; v_call: TRBV9; d_call: NA; cdr3_nt: TGTGCCAGCAGCGTAAATCCGGGATCTGAAGCTTTCTTT; cdr3_aa: CASSVNPGSEAFF
clone_size: NA; j_call: TRBJ2-5; v_call: TRBV30; d_call: TRBD2; cdr3_nt: TGTGCCTGGAGTAATTGGAGCGGGAGGGACCAAGAGACCCAGTACTTC; cdr3_aa: CAWSNWSGRDQETQYF
clone_size: NA; j_call: TRBJ2-7; v_call: TRBV7-3; d_call: NA; cdr3_nt: TGTGCCAGCAGCTTCAGACAGGCGCCCTACGAGCAGTACTTC; cdr3_aa: CASSFRQAPYEQYF
clone_size: many; j_call: TRBJ2-7; v_call: TRBV2; d_call: NA; cdr3_nt: TGTGCCAGCGGTGGAGATTGGGTCTACGAGCAGTACTTC; cdr3_aa: CASGGDWVYEQYF
clone_size: few; j_call: TRBJ2-4; v_call: TRBV19; d_call: NA; cdr3_nt: TGTGCCAGTAGCTTAGTCGCAGGCAAAAACATTCAGTACTTC; cdr3_aa: CASSLVAGKNIQYF
clone_size: NA; j_call: TRBJ2-7; v_call: TRBV7-2; d_call: NA; cdr3_nt: TGTGCCAGCAGCTTAGCCAGGGGGGGTTCCTACGAGCAGTACTTC; cdr3_aa: CASSLARGGSYEQYF
clone_size: many; j_call: TRBJ2-5; v_call: TRBV12-3/TRBV12-4; d_call: NA; cdr3_nt: TGTGCCAGCAGTTTAGCGGTTGGCATTCCCGAGACCCAGTACTTC; cdr3_aa: CASSLAVGIPETQYF
clone_size: NA; j_call: TRBJ2-1; v_call: TRBV5-1; d_call: TRBD1; cdr3_nt: TGCGCCAGCAGCTTCGGGACAGGGGCCTACGAGCAGTTCTTC; cdr3_aa: CASSFGTGAYEQFF
clone_size: many; j_call: TRBJ1-2; v_call: TRBV7-2; d_call: TRBD1; cdr3_nt: TGTGCCAGCAGCCGGACAGGGGTTGGCTACACCTTC; cdr3_aa: CASSRTGVGYTF
clone_size: NA; j_call: TRBJ2-7; v_call: TRBV5-1; d_call: NA; cdr3_nt: TGCGCCAGCAGCTTGGGGGTCAGAGACTACGAGCAGTACTTC; cdr3_aa: CASSLGVRDYEQYF
clone_size: few; j_call: TRBJ2-7; v_call: TRBV10-3; d_call: NA; cdr3_nt: TGTGCCATCAGTGTCCAGCCCCCCCTAGGGTACGAGCAGTACTTC; cdr3_aa: CAISVQPPLGYEQYF
clone_size: few; j_call: TRBJ1-2; v_call: TRBV4-3; d_call: NA; cdr3_nt: TGCGCCAGCAGCCAAGAACCGGGGGGGCGATGGTATGGCTACACCTTC; cdr3_aa: CASSQEPGGRWYGYTF
clone_size: many; j_call: TRBJ1-4; v_call: TRBV18; d_call: TRBD1; cdr3_nt: TGTGCCAGCTCACCACTTCCAGGGGGTGAAAAACTGTTTTTT; cdr3_aa: CASSPLPGGEKLFF
clone_size: few; j_call: TRBJ1-2; v_call: TRBV10-3; d_call: NA; cdr3_nt: TGTGCCATCAGTGAGGGAGGGGCCTCCAACTATGGCTACACCTTC; cdr3_aa: CAISEGGASNYGYTF
clone_size: few; j_call: TRBJ1-2; v_call: TRBV7-2; d_call: TRBD1; cdr3_nt: TGTGCCAGCAGTCTTGGACAGGGTAGGGGCTATGGCTACACCTTC; cdr3_aa: CASSLGQGRGYGYTF
clone_size: NA; j_call: TRBJ1-5; v_call: TRBV19; d_call: TRBD1; cdr3_nt: TGTGCCAGTAGCACACAGGGGGAAGGTCAGCCCCAGCATTTT; cdr3_aa: CASSTQGEGQPQHF
clone_size: many; j_call: TRBJ1-2; v_call: TRBV2; d_call: TRBD1; cdr3_nt: TGTGCCAGCAGTGAAAACCCCCTCGGGACAGGATCAAGTGGCTACACCTTC; cdr3_aa: CASSENPLGTGSSGYTF
clone_size: many; j_call: TRBJ1-1; v_call: TRBV10-3; d_call: NA; cdr3_nt: TGTGCCATCAGTGAGTCTGGGACACCCTGGGGAACTGAAGCTTTCTTT; cdr3_aa: CAISESGTPWGTEAFF
clone_size: NA; j_call: TRBJ1-1; v_call: TRBV11-2; d_call: TRBD1; cdr3_nt: TGTGCCAGCAGCCCCCTCCTCCGACAGGGTAGAAACCCTGAAGCTTTCTTT; cdr3_aa: CASSPLLRQGRNPEAFF
clone_size: many; j_call: TRBJ1-2; v_call: TRBV18; d_call: NA; cdr3_nt: TGTGCCAGCTCACCACCGGACTATGGCTACACCTTC; cdr3_aa: CASSPPDYGYTF
clone_size: NA; j_call: TRBJ2-2; v_call: TRBV27; d_call: NA; cdr3_nt: TGTGCCAGCAGTTTAGGGAACAGGGCGGCCGGGGAGCTGTTTTTT; cdr3_aa: CASSLGNRAAGELFF
clone_size: NA; j_call: TRBJ1-1; v_call: TRBV3-1; d_call: NA; cdr3_nt: TGTGCCAGCAGCCACCCCGAAGGCAACACTGAAGCTTTCTTT; cdr3_aa: CASSHPEGNTEAFF
clone_size: NA; j_call: TRBJ2-3; v_call: TRBV7-9; d_call: NA; cdr3_nt: TGTGCCAGCAGCCCGATGGGTCGGGATTGGGGGGCAGATACGCAGTATTTT; cdr3_aa: CASSPMGRDWGADTQYF
clone_size: many; j_call: TRBJ2-2; v_call: TRBV2; d_call: TRBD2; cdr3_nt: TGTGCCAGCAGTCCCAGCGGGGGGGACATTACCGGGGAGCTGTTTTTT; cdr3_aa: CASSPSGGDITGELFF
clone_size: many; j_call: TRBJ2-5; v_call: TRBV30; d_call: TRBD1; cdr3_nt: TGTGCCTGGAGTGCTATCGACAGGGCCTACGAGACCCAGTACTTC; cdr3_aa: CAWSAIDRAYETQYF
clone_size: NA; j_call: TRBJ2-3; v_call: TRBV20-1; d_call: TRBD2; cdr3_nt: TGCAGTGCTAGTGGAGGTAGCGGGAGGACAGATACGCAGTATTTT; cdr3_aa: CSASGGSGRTDTQYF
clone_size: NA; j_call: TRBJ1-2; v_call: TRBV3-1; d_call: NA; cdr3_nt: TGTGCCAGCAGCCAAGGGGGCGCTTCTCCCTATGGCTACACCTTC; cdr3_aa: CASSQGGASPYGYTF
clone_size: NA; j_call: TRBJ2-5; v_call: TRBV20-1; d_call: NA; cdr3_nt: TGCAGTGCTAGAGCCGACGGTCGTGAGACCCAGTACTTC; cdr3_aa: CSARADGRETQYF
clone_size: many; j_call: TRBJ1-6; v_call: TRBV12-3/TRBV12-4; d_call: NA; cdr3_nt: TGTGCCAGCAGCCGCCCGAATCGAGCCCTCCACTTT; cdr3_aa: CASSRPNRALHF
clone_size: NA; j_call: TRBJ2-1; v_call: TRBV9; d_call: NA; cdr3_nt: TGTGCCAGCAGCGTAGGGCGGGGCCCGTACAATGAGCAGTTCTTC; cdr3_aa: CASSVGRGPYNEQFF